These T cell receptor beta chains were read from a single sample in a study of regulatory T cells in long-lasting Graves disease. TCRdb independently ran MiXCR on the multiplex PCR reads; one entry per CDR3 protein. The data show about 400,000 distinct CDR3 sequences, around 20% seen once. Sequencing was performed on peripheral blood mononuclear cells (PBMCs), taken when the disease was refractory, from a patient treated with antithyroid drugs. The receptor set was obtained from a female donor with Graves disease. Both conserved end residues are part of each CDR3. The D gene is left open where the match is weak. Clone size is stated in some rows and not others, as once, few, many or a class when expanded.

clone_size | j_call | cdr3_length | v_call | d_call | cdr3_aa | cdr3_nt
few | TRBJ1-2 | 13 | TRBV20-1 | TRBD1 | CSARIQGAGGYTF | TGCAGTGCTAGAATACAGGGGGCAGGGGGCTACACCTTC
many | TRBJ2-7 | 18 | TRBV11-2 | TRBD2 | CASSLIGTSRGLLYEQYF | TGTGCCAGCAGCTTAATCGGGACGTCTAGGGGACTACTTTACGAGCAGTACTTC
. | TRBJ1-2 | 12 | TRBV29-1 | . | CSVVGGRIGYTF | TGCAGCGTTGTAGGGGGGCGCATAGGCTACACCTTC
many | TRBJ2-7 | 15 | TRBV7-2 | TRBD1 | CASSTRQGAFSEQYF | TGTGCCAGCAGCACCAGACAGGGGGCGTTTAGCGAGCAGTACTTC
. | TRBJ1-5 | 17 | TRBV15 | . | CATSRERDRYSNQPQHF | TGTGCCACCAGCAGAGAGCGGGATCGTTATAGCAATCAGCCCCAGCATTTT
few | TRBJ1-2 | 15 | TRBV5-1 | . | CASSIDQGYVDGYTF | TGCGCCAGCAGCATCGACCAGGGGTATGTCGATGGCTACACCTTC
. | TRBJ1-2 | 14 | TRBV10-2 | . | CASSESGTHYGYTF | TGCGCCAGCAGTGAGTCAGGCACCCATTATGGCTACACCTTC
. | TRBJ2-7 | 14 | TRBV10-3 | . | CAISNPGPMYEQYF | TGTGCCATCAGTAACCCCGGTCCCATGTACGAGCAGTACTTC
few | TRBJ1-5 | 13 | TRBV6-1 | TRBD1 | CASKDRANQPQHF | TGTGCCAGCAAAGACAGGGCAAATCAGCCCCAGCATTTT
many | TRBJ1-2 | 16 | TRBV12-3/TRBV12-4 | . | CASSFEEASSLSGYTF | TGTGCCAGCAGTTTCGAGGAAGCAAGCTCCCTCTCCGGCTACACCTTC
few | TRBJ1-3 | 14 | TRBV28 | TRBD1 | CASSQTGIRNTIYF | TGTGCCAGCAGTCAGACAGGGATCAGAAACACCATATATTTT
. | TRBJ2-1 | 16 | TRBV7-9 | TRBD2 | CASSLVLAEKGNEQFF | TGTGCCAGCAGCTTAGTTCTAGCGGAAAAGGGGAATGAGCAGTTCTTC
many | TRBJ2-7 | 14 | TRBV7-9 | . | CASSLVGTPYEQYF | TGTGCCAGCAGCTTAGTTGGCACCCCCTACGAGCAGTACTTC
once | TRBJ2-6 | 15 | TRBV20-1 | . | CSAKVGPSGANVLTF | TGCAGTGCTAAGGTTGGGCCCTCTGGGGCCAACGTCCTGACTTTC
many | TRBJ2-7 | 12 | TRBV6-2/TRBV6-3 | . | CASGDPSYEQYF | TGTGCCAGCGGGGACCCGAGCTACGAGCAGTACTTC